One and the same sample provided the 32 T cell receptor beta chains below, sequenced in a study of OX40 agonist ivuxolimab in advanced cancers. TCRdb's copy holds only in-frame clones and misses some; the assay was immunoSEQ multiplex PCR. The table includes around 39,000 clones, 82% detected once. The sequencing here drew on CD4+ or CD8+ T cells sorted from blood, taken in a trial of the OX40 agonist ivuxolimab. All receptors come from an adult with an advanced solid tumor such as melanoma, head and neck, liver or kidney cancer.

The J gene is TRBJ1-1, the V gene TRBV6-1; the D gene is possibly TRBD1 (6 bases). Trimming left V 8 bases short and J 1 base short, with 11 bases between. This CDR3 region has 13 residues. CDR1 is MNHNS, CDR2 SASEGT, per germline. CDR3 DNA sequence: TGTGCCAGCTTTAGACAGGAGAACACTGAAGCTTTCTTT. It translates to CASFRQENTEAFF.

V usage is TRBV11-2 and J usage is TRBJ2-7; 7 bases match TRBD2. V shed 2 bases and J 4 bases; nucleotides not matched to a gene: 11. The CDR3 contains 16 residues. From germline, CDR1 is SGHAT and CDR2 FQNNGV. The CDR3 sequence is CASSLNRASGAYEQYF. In nucleotides, the CDR3 is TGTGCCAGCAGCTTAAATAGGGCTAGCGGAGCTTACGAGCAGTACTTC.

J is TRBJ1-2 and V is TRBV7-2; maybe TRBD1 (5 bases). The germline V gene has CDR1 SGHTA and CDR2 FQGNSA. V shed 2 bases and J shed 4 bases, with 11 bases lying between them. This CDR3 has 14 amino acids. The CDR3 DNA reads TGTGCCAGCAGCTTACCGGGGGGAGGCTATGGCTACACCTTC. Amino acid sequence: CASSLPGGGYGYTF. The full variable domain, its missing parts supplied by reference TRBV7-2 and TRBJ1-2, is GAGVSQSPSNKVTEKGKDVELRCDPISGHTALYWYRQSLGQGLEFLIYFQGNSAPDKSGLPSDRFSAERTGGSVSTLTIQRTQQEDSAVYLCASSLPGGGYGYTFGSGTRLTVV.

The chain carries TRBV2 and TRBJ2-1; TRBD2 matches 16 bases. V dropped 9 bases and J dropped 7; count of bases not matched to a gene: 0. In germline, CDR1 is SNHLY, CDR2 FYNNEI. CDR3 length equals 13 residues. The CDR3 here is CARGLAGGNEQFF. CDR3 DNA sequence: TGTGCCAGGGGACTAGCGGGGGGGAATGAGCAGTTCTTC.

With regard to this clone: Within the sample, other DNA sequences also encode this same CDR3. This chain uses TRBV5-6 with TRBJ1-1; D remains unclear. This CDR3 spans 14 amino acids. Germline V gene sequence: CDR1 SGHDT, CDR2 YYEEEE. V was pared by 0 bases and J by 2 bases, with 8 bases between. CDR3: CASSLGTLNTEAFF. The CDR3 coding sequence is TGTGCCAGCAGCTTGGGGACCCTAAACACTGAAGCTTTCTTT.

The rearrangement joins TRBV18 to TRBJ2-7; D is perhaps TRBD1 or TRBD2 (6 bases each). V lost 1 base, J lost 6 bases, and 13 bases lay in between. This CDR3 has 14 amino acids. Germline V gene sequence: CDR1 KGHSH, CDR2 LQKENI. In DNA form, the CDR3 reads TGTGCCAGCTCACCACTCGAACAGGGAGGCGAGCAGTACTTC. It translates to CASSPLEQGGEQYF.

The chain joins TRBV10-2 to TRBJ2-2, with 12 bases fitting TRBD2. This CDR3 contains 16 residues. The ends lost 4 bases at V and 6 bases at J; junction bases unmatched: 6. Germline V CDR1 and CDR2: WSHSY, SAAADI. The CDR3 region has the DNA TGCGCCAGCAGTGGACTAGCGGGGGATCCGTCCGGGGAGCTGTTTTTT. Translation gives CASSGLAGDPSGELFF.

The CDR3 is CASSFPGQSIYGYTF. The CDR3 bases are TGTGCCAGCAGCTTTCCGGGACAGAGCATATATGGCTACACCTTC. V and J are TRBV5-8 and TRBJ1-2; TRBD1 agrees at 7 bases. V dropped 2 bases and J dropped 5; count of bases not matched to a gene: 9. Germline values: CDR1 SGHTS, CDR2 YDEGEE. CDR3 length equals 15 residues.

The V and J genes are TRBV4-1 and TRBJ2-1; possibly TRBD2 for D (6 bases). The CDR3 contains 16 residues. V lost 1 base and J lost 2, with 12 bases in between. From germline, CDR1 is MGHRA and CDR2 YSYEKL. The CDR3 loop reads CASSQARLVPYNEQFF. CDR3 coding DNA: TGCGCCAGCAGCCAAGCCAGACTAGTGCCCTACAATGAGCAGTTCTTC.

This sequence joins TRBV7-2 and TRBJ1-6; no firm D call. V was shortened by 1 base and J by 9 bases, with 10 bases between the two germline ends. Germline CDR1 SGHTA, CDR2 FQGNSA. This CDR3 has 14 amino acids. The CDR3 bases are TGTGCCAGCAGCTTAGTCCCTGAGGCTTCACCCCTCCACTTT. It yields the protein CASSLVPEASPLHF.

The chain has TRBV7-2 and TRBJ2-2; the D gene is possibly TRBD2 (5 bases). V lost 4 bases, J lost 4 bases, and 10 bases lay in between. CDR1 is SGHTA and CDR2 is FQGNSA in the germline V gene. The CDR3 length is 14 residues. The CDR3 nucleotides are TGTGCCAGCAGCTCCACGGGGTTCACCGGGGAGCTGTTTTTT. Translated, it gives CASSSTGFTGELFF.

As concerns this clone: Within the sample, other DNA sequences also encode this same CDR3. The V call is TRBV2, the J call TRBJ2-5; no reliable D call. Trimming removed 6 bases from V and 4 bases from J, with 15 bases in between. Germline CDR1 is SNHLY and CDR2 is FYNNEI. This CDR3 has 14 residues. The CDR3, as DNA: TGTGCCAGCAGCGGTAACTCATGGGGAGAGACCCAGTACTTC. The encoded protein is CASSGNSWGETQYF.

The V gene is TRBV28, the J gene TRBJ1-3, with D unclear. The CDR3 spans 15 residues. Trimming cost V 6 bases and J 2 bases, with 14 bases left between them. CDR1 and CDR2 from the germline V gene are MDHEN and SYDVKM. CDR3 nucleotide sequence: TGTGCCAGCAGCCCCGGGGTATCTCCTGGAAACACCATATATTTT. It translates to CASSPGVSPGNTIYF.

The gene calls are TRBV13 and TRBJ1-1; perhaps TRBD1 as D (6 bases). The CDR3 is 15 residues long. From germline, CDR1 is PRHDT and CDR2 FYEKMQ (reference sequence). V was cut by 5 bases and J by 4 bases, with 17 bases left in between. The CDR3 sequence: CASSAEWGLGTEAFF. DNA of the CDR3: TGTGCCAGCAGCGCCGAGTGGGGGCTGGGCACTGAAGCTTTCTTT.

The chain joins TRBV5-8 to TRBJ1-2, with 7 bases aligning to TRBD1. In germline, CDR1 is SGHTS, CDR2 YDEGEE. The CDR3 sequence is 13 residues long. Trimming cost V 6 bases and J 7 bases; bases outside gene matches: 9. CDR3 bases: TGTGCCAGCAAGCGACAGGGATTTATTGGCTACACCTTC. Its translation: CASKRQGFIGYTF.

The chain uses TRBV5-1 and TRBJ2-7; 7 bases are a match to TRBD1. The germline V gene encodes CDR1 SGHRS and CDR2 YFSETQ. Losses at the gene ends were 0 bases for V and 4 bases for J; bases not matched to a gene: 7. CDR3 size: 15 residues. The chain's CDR3 is CASSLDVGQVYEQYF. In nucleotides, the CDR3 is TGCGCCAGCAGCTTGGATGTTGGACAGGTATACGAGCAGTACTTC.

This rearrangement joins TRBV18 to TRBJ2-1, with D unclear. V was pared by 3 bases and J by 4 bases, with 7 bases between. This CDR3 is 13 amino acids long. Germline CDR1 and CDR2: KGHSH and LQKENI. The CDR3 DNA follows: TGTGCCAGCTCACCTCTCAGTTACAATGAGCAGTTCTTC. Protein sequence: CASSPLSYNEQFF.

The rearrangement joins TRBV29-1 to TRBJ1-5; D is possibly TRBD1 (5 bases). Trimming took 6 bases from V and 5 from J, leaving 14 bases between them. The CDR3 is made up of 13 amino acids. Germline lookup yields CDR1 SQVTM and CDR2 ANQGSEA. CDR3 amino acids: CSVANRSHQPQHF. DNA of the CDR3: TGCAGCGTCGCCAACAGGTCGCATCAGCCCCAGCATTTT.

For the CDR3, the DNA is TGTGCCAGCAGTTTTGTGGGCCAGAACACTGAAGCTTTCTTT. Translation gives CASSFVGQNTEAFF. This rearrangement joins TRBV28 to TRBJ1-1; D not certain. Germline V gives CDR1 MDHEN, CDR2 SYDVKM. V was trimmed by 3 bases and J by 1 base, leaving 9 bases between them. This CDR3 spans 14 amino acids.

The chain employs TRBV4-3 and TRBJ1-6, with D tentatively TRBD1 (5 bases). V was pared by 0 bases and J by 9 bases, with 12 bases between. The CDR3 consists of 15 residues. Germline V CDR1 and CDR2: LGHNA, YSLEER. CDR3 in amino acids: CASSQDPGSGSPLHF. For the CDR3, the DNA is TGCGCCAGCAGCCAAGATCCAGGGTCGGGTTCACCCCTCCACTTT.

CDR3 nucleotides: TGTGCCAGCGGGGAGGGGATGAACACTGAAGCTTTCTTT. Its translation: CASGEGMNTEAFF. V gene TRBV18 combines with J gene TRBJ1-1, with a possible D match to TRBD1 (5 bases). In germline, CDR1 is KGHSH, CDR2 LQKENI. The CDR3 consists of 13 residues. The V gene lost 8 bases and the J gene lost 0 bases, with 10 bases spanning the gap.

The CDR3 DNA follows: TGCAGCGTTCGAAAGAGTTTTGGGTACAATGAGCAGTTCTTC. It encodes CSVRKSFGYNEQFF. This rearrangement joins TRBV29-1 to TRBJ2-1, with D uncertain. The length of the CDR3 is 14 residues. The germline V and J ends were trimmed by 5 bases and 4 bases, with 15 bases remaining between them. Germline CDR1 and CDR2: SQVTM and ANQGSEA.

V is TRBV6-6 and J is TRBJ1-2, with a weak D call TRBD1 (5 bases). This CDR3 is 15 amino acids long. V was trimmed by 0 bases and J by 4 bases, leaving 12 bases between them. CDR1 is MNHNY, CDR2 SVGAGI, per germline (reference sequence). The CDR3 region has the DNA TGTGCCAGCAGTTACTCGAACGAGGGGCGCTATGGCTACACCTTC. The encoded protein is CASSYSNEGRYGYTF.

The rearrangement links TRBV5-1 to TRBJ2-1; TRBD1 might be the D (6 bases). This CDR3 spans 14 amino acids. Per germline, CDR1 SGHRS and CDR2 YFSETQ. Trimming took 2 bases from V and 10 from J, leaving 16 bases between them. CDR3 DNA: TGCGCCAGCAGCTTACAGGGCGCCGTAAAAGAGCAGTTCTTC. Protein sequence: CASSLQGAVKEQFF.

The chain links TRBV6-5 to TRBJ2-7; possibly TRBD2 for D (5 bases). Germline V lookup: CDR1 MNHEY, CDR2 SVGAGI. Trimming left V 5 bases short and J 0 bases short, with 11 bases between. The CDR3 totals 14 residues. The CDR3 coding sequence is TGTGCCAGCAGTGCGGACTTGAACTCCTACGAGCAGTACTTC. The encoded protein is CASSADLNSYEQYF.

The rearrangement joins TRBV7-3 to TRBJ2-1, with D tentatively TRBD1 or TRBD2 (6 bases each). V lost 5 bases and J 4 bases, leaving 15 bases between the germline ends. The CDR3 extends over 15 amino acids. Germline loops: CDR1 SGHTA, CDR2 FQGTGA. CDR3 sequence reads: CASSGLGGPYNEQFF. The CDR3 DNA reads as TGTGCCAGCAGCGGTCTAGGGGGGCCATACAATGAGCAGTTCTTC.

This clone was observed a handful of times. The same CDR3 can be traced to other DNA sequences in this sample. The chain links TRBV6-5 to TRBJ2-7, with D hard to call. This CDR3 is built from 11 residues. From germline, CDR1 is MNHEY and CDR2 SVGAGI. V was shortened by 5 bases and J by 4 bases, with 6 bases between the two germline ends. The CDR3 reads CASSAGYEQYF. The DNA of the CDR3 is TGTGCCAGCAGTGCAGGATACGAGCAGTACTTC.

The CDR3 sequence is CASSLAGQGTDTQYF. In DNA form, the CDR3 reads TGTGCCAGCAGCTTAGCGGGACAGGGCACAGATACGCAGTATTTT. The chain couples TRBV7-2 to TRBJ2-3; 8 bases are a match to TRBD1. Looked up from germline, CDR1 is SGHTA and CDR2 is FQGNSA. This CDR3 has 15 amino acids. J was trimmed by 1 base and V by 0 bases; bases with no gene match: 0.

This rearrangement joins TRBV7-2 to TRBJ1-2, with 7 bases that match TRBD1. CDR3 length equals 17 residues. V shed 1 base, J shed 8 bases, and the junction held 16 bases outside the gene matches. Germline CDR1 and CDR2: SGHTA and FQGNSA. The CDR3 spells CASSLGSRFGRGIGYTF. The CDR3 bases are TGTGCCAGCAGCTTAGGGAGTCGGTTTGGCAGGGGGATCGGCTACACCTTC.

The chain employs TRBV19 and TRBJ1-2; the D is unclear. This CDR3 comprises 12 residues. Germline V CDR1 and CDR2: LNHDA, SQIVND (reference sequence). Trimming stripped 7 bases from V and 7 bases from J, with 13 bases between. For the CDR3, the DNA is TGTGCCAGTACCTCCTTAGCTGGTGGCTACACCTTC. Residues: CASTSLAGGYTF.

This clone was counted a few times. The J gene is TRBJ1-5, the V gene TRBV15; D is ambiguous. V lost 0 bases, J lost 4 bases, and 7 bases lay in between. The CDR3 length is 14 residues. Per germline, CDR1 LNHNV and CDR2 YYDKDF (reference sequence). CDR3: CATSRDPGNQPQHF. CDR3 in DNA: TGTGCCACCAGCAGAGATCCCGGGAATCAGCCCCAGCATTTT.

The chain uses TRBV19 and TRBJ2-5; 8 nucleotides line up with TRBD1. Germline CDR1 and CDR2: LNHDA and SQIVND (reference sequence). CDR3 length: 13 residues. With V trimmed by 5 bases and J by 4 bases, 3 bases remained unmatched. This CDR3 is CASSFDRGETQYF. The CDR3 DNA reads as TGTGCCAGTAGTTTTGACAGGGGAGAGACCCAGTACTTC. Together with reference TRBV19 and TRBJ2-5, the CDR3 gives the full variable domain: DGGITQSPKYLFRKEGQNVTLSCEQNLNHDAMYWYRQDPGQGLRLIYYSQIVNDFQKGDIAEGYSVSREKKESFPLTVTSAQKNPTAFYLCASSFDRGETQYFGPGTRLLVL.